This is a list of T cell receptor beta chains from one sample in a study of blood T cell repertoires in COVID-19. Using immunoSEQ multiplex PCR, the repertoire was profiled, and TCRdb retains in-frame clones only, with some absent. The sample shows under 85,000 clones, over 75% of them seen only once. Sequencing input: peripheral blood. The receptors stem from a man older than 75 with acute or convalescent COVID-19. CDR3s include the opening cysteine and the closing phenylalanine or tryptophan. The D gene is left open where the match is weak. Size tells how often a clone was seen (once, few, many) or the class of an expanded clone, and some rows leave it out.

NA NA TRBJ1-3 TRBV19 TGTGCCAGTAGTATCCCAGCAGGGGGAAACACCATATATTTT CASSIPAGGNTIYF
NA NA TRBJ2-1 TRBV18 TGTGCCAGCTCACCAAATTGGGACAATGCCCGGGGTGAGCAGTTCTTC CASSPNWDNARGEQFF
few TRBD1 TRBJ1-2 TRBV11-2 TGTGCCAGCAGGAAGACAGGGGGCAGGGACTATGGCTACACCTTC CASRKTGGRDYGYTF
NA NA TRBJ2-6 TRBV5-1 TGCGCCAGCACTGAAAAAAGGACGGACTACTCTGGGGCCAACGTCCTGACTTTC CASTEKRTDYSGANVLTF
NA TRBD2 TRBJ2-1 TRBV6-5 TGTGCCAGCACATCTAGCGGGAGAATGTTCTTC CASTSSGRMFF
NA NA TRBJ1-2 TRBV7-9 TGTGCCAGCAGCCACACCGACAGAGTGAGTGGCTACACCTTC CASSHTDRVSGYTF
NA NA TRBJ2-7 TRBV3-1/TRBV3-2 TGTGCCAGCAGCCAGCGGGGCGCCTACGAGCAGTACTTC CASSQRGAYEQYF
NA TRBD2 TRBJ2-1 TRBV3-1/TRBV3-2 TGTGCCAGCAGCCAAGATGTGGGACTAGCGGGAGTCAGGCGTAACAATGAGCAGTTCTTC CASSQDVGLAGVRRNNEQFF
NA NA TRBJ1-5 TRBV12-3/TRBV12-4 TGTGCCAGCAGCGGACAGAGCAATCAGCCCCAGCATTTT CASSGQSNQPQHF
NA TRBD1 TRBJ1-5 TRBV4-3 TGCGCCAGCAGCCAAGATGTAACAGGGGGCGGGCAGCCCCAGCATTTT CASSQDVTGGGQPQHF
NA NA TRBJ1-1 TRBV5-1 TGCGCCAGCAGCTTGTATGGATCAGGGCAGAACACTGAAGCTTTCTTT CASSLYGSGQNTEAFF
NA TRBD1 TRBJ2-2 TRBV24-1 TGTGCCACCAGTGATTTGACAGGGGTAGGCGGGGAGCTGTTTTTT CATSDLTGVGGELFF
NA TRBD1 TRBJ1-5 TRBV11-2 TGTGCCAGCAGCTTAGGTCAATCAGGGGGCTTAGGCAATCAGCCCCAGCATTTT CASSLGQSGGLGNQPQHF
NA NA TRBJ2-3 TRBV6-4 TGTGCCAGCAGTGAAGGGAAGGAGCGGAGCACAGATACGCAGTATTTT CASSEGKERSTDTQYF
NA NA TRBJ1-2 TRBV29-1 TGCAGCGTTGATCAGGGGAGGGGCAGTTCTAACTATGGCTACACCTTC CSVDQGRGSSNYGYTF
NA TRBD1 TRBJ1-4 TRBV6-5 TGTGCCAGCAGTCCCGCGGGGACAGGGAAAGAAAAACTGTTTTTT CASSPAGTGKEKLFF
NA NA TRBJ2-1 TRBV5-4 TGTGCCAGCAGGGTAGGCGGGACCTCCTCCTACAATGAGCAGTTCTTC CASRVGGTSSYNEQFF
NA NA TRBJ1-5 TRBV9 TGTGCCAGCAGCTCCTCGCCAGGGCAGCCCCAGCATTTT CASSSSPGQPQHF
few NA TRBJ2-6 TRBV19 TGTGCCAGTAGTATAGGTAGCGGTACCTCTGGGGCCAACGTCCTGACTTTC CASSIGSGTSGANVLTF
NA TRBD1 TRBJ1-1 TRBV19 TGTGCCAGCCAGGGAAGGGGGCGCGTTTCGGGGAACACTGAAGCTTTCTTT CASQGRGRVSGNTEAFF
once TRBD1 TRBJ1-2 TRBV24-1 TGTGCCACCAGTGACCGGGGACAGGGGGCGCGAGGATATGGCTACACCTTC CATSDRGQGARGYGYTF
NA TRBD2 TRBJ2-3 TRBV5-1 TGCGCCAGCAGCCTGGGACTAGCGGATACGCAGTATTTT CASSLGLADTQYF
NA TRBD1 TRBJ2-5 TRBV12-3/TRBV12-4 TGTGCCAGCAGCCCCGACAGGGAGGAGACCCAGTACTTC CASSPDREETQYF
NA NA TRBJ1-6 TRBV5-1 TGCGCCAGCAGCTTGGAGGGGGTGTATAATTCACCCCTCCACTTT CASSLEGVYNSPLHF
NA NA TRBJ1-4 TRBV5-1 TGCGCCAGCAGTCCTCCCCTCGGGGGGCTGGATGAAAAACTGTTTTTT CASSPPLGGLDEKLFF
NA NA TRBJ1-3 TRBV10-2 TGCGCCAGCGGTAGCGGCTACCGCTCTGGAAACACCATATATTTT CASGSGYRSGNTIYF
NA TRBD1 TRBJ2-7 TRBV25-1 TGTGCCAGCAGTGAATTCGGGACAGGGCTCCACGAGCAGTACTTC CASSEFGTGLHEQYF
NA TRBD2 TRBJ2-1 TRBV9 TGTGCCAGCAGCGCCGCTAGCGGTAGTTACAATGAGCAGTTCTTC CASSAASGSYNEQFF
NA NA TRBJ1-5 TRBV11-2 TGTGCCAGCAGCCTAACCGGACAACTTCAACAGCCCCAGCATTTT CASSLTGQLQQPQHF
NA TRBD1 TRBJ1-3 TRBV11-2 TGTGCCAGCAGCCTACAGGGGGGGACCGGAAACACCATATATTTT CASSLQGGTGNTIYF
NA TRBD2 TRBJ2-5 TRBV7-2 TGTGCCAGCAGCTTAGTATTTCGACTAGCGGACACCGAGGAGACCCAGTACTTC CASSLVFRLADTEETQYF
once NA TRBJ2-7 TRBV29-1 TGCAGCGCCCAAATGTTCCAGGGCCCCTACGAGCAGTACTTC CSAQMFQGPYEQYF
NA NA TRBJ1-2 TRBV18 TGTGCCAGCTCATTGGAGGGAAACTATGGCTACACCTTC CASSLEGNYGYTF
NA TRBD2 TRBJ2-2 TRBV18 TGTGCCAGCTCACCATCACTAGCGGGAGTCACCGGGGAGCTGTTTTTT CASSPSLAGVTGELFF
NA NA TRBJ1-5 TRBV9 TGTGCCAGCAGCCCGCAGGGGAATCAGCCCCAGCATTTT CASSPQGNQPQHF
NA NA TRBJ2-7 TRBV21-1 TGTGCCCGCCCCACAAGCGGGAGCGCGAGCTCCTACGAGCAGTACTTC CARPTSGSASSYEQYF
NA TRBD1 TRBJ1-4 TRBV27 TGTGCCAGCAGTTCACAGGGGAGGAGTAATGAAAAACTGTTTTTT CASSSQGRSNEKLFF
NA NA TRBJ1-4 TRBV27 TGTGCCAGCAGTTTATGGGGGCTCACTAATGAAAAACTGTTTTTT CASSLWGLTNEKLFF
NA TRBD1 TRBJ2-5 TRBV30 TGTGCCTGGAGTGGGGGACAGATTTGGGCCCAGTACTTC CAWSGGQIWAQYF
NA TRBD2 TRBJ2-5 TRBV24-1 TGTGCCACCAGTGATTCTGGGACTAGCGGGAGGGCGGAGACCCAGTACTTC CATSDSGTSGRAETQYF
NA TRBD2 TRBJ2-1 TRBV2 TGTGCCAGCAAGGCTAGCGGGAATTACAATGAGCAGTTCTTC CASKASGNYNEQFF
NA NA TRBJ2-2 TRBV5-4 TGTGCCAGCAGCTTGAATAGCGGGAACACCGGGGAGCTGTTTTTT CASSLNSGNTGELFF